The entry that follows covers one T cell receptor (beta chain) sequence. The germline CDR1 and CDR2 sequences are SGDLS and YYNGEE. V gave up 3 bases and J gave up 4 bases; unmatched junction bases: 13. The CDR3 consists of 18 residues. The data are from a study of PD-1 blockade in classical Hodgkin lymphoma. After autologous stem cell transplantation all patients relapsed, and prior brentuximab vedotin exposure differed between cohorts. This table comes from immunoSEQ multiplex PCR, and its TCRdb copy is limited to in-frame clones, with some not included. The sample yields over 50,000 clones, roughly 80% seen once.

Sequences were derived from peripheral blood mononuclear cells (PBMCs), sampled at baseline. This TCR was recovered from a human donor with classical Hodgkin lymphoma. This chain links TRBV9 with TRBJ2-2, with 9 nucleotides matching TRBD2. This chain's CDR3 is CASSADIPGLASTGELFF. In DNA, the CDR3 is TGTGCCAGCAGCGCAGACATACCGGGACTAGCTAGCACCGGGGAGCTGTTTTTT.